This T cell receptor beta chain is from a study of blood T cell repertoires in COVID-19. Study at large: Sites across the United States, Italy and Spain contributed samples from acute and convalescent COVID-19. PBMCs, B-cell-depleted T cells, or T cells provided the cDNA or gDNA that made up the material.

How the authors handled the data: The assay estimated nucleated cells by amplifying reference gene primers. The assay was immunoSEQ multiplex PCR, and TCRdb's table has in-frame clones only and misses some. V, J and clone size were drawn from that table, and D and trimming were deduced from the DNA. This sample has around 130,000 clones, with more than 60% found just once. This CDR3 is 14 amino acids long. V was shortened by 2 bases and J by 5 bases, with 12 bases between the two germline ends. CDR1 and CDR2 from the germline V gene are MDHEN and SYDVKM. The J gene is TRBJ1-2, the V gene TRBV28; no firm D call. This clonotype was obtained from a middle-aged man with acute or convalescent COVID-19. The sample was peripheral blood. CDR3 coding DNA: TGTGCCAGCAGTTTACCCGGACTTTCATATGGCTACACCTTC. It translates to CASSLPGLSYGYTF.